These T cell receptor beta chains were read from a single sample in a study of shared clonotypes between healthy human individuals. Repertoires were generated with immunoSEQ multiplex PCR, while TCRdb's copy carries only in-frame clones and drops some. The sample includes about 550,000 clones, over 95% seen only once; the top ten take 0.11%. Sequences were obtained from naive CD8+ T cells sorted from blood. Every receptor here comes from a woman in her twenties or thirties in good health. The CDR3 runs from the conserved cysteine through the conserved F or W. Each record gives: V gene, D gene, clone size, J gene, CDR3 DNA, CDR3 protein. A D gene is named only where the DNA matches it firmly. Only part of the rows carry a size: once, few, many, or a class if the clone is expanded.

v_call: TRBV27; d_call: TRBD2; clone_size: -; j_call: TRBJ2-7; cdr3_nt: TGTGCCAGCAGTCTAACTAGCGGGATCTACGAGCAGTACTTC; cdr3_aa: CASSLTSGIYEQYF
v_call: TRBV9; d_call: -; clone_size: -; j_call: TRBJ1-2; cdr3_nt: TGTGCCAGCAGCGAGTCTGCCAGTTTTGGGCGGAGGGCTGGCGGCTACACCTTC; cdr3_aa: CASSESASFGRRAGGYTF
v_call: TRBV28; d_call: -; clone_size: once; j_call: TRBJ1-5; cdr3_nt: TGTGCCAGCAGTCCCACTATCCTCAATCAGCCCCAGCATTTT; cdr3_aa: CASSPTILNQPQHF
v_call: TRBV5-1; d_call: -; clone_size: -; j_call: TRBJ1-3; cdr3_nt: TGCGCCAGTTCATCCCACTATCAGGGCTCTGGAAACACCATATATTTT; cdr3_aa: CASSSHYQGSGNTIYF
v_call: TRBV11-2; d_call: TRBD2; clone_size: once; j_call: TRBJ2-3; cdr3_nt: TGTGCCAGCAGCTTAGCCGGGACTAGCGGAAACCTCACAGATACGCAGTATTTT; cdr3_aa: CASSLAGTSGNLTDTQYF
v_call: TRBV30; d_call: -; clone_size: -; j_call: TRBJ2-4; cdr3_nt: TGTGCCTGGAGTAACCGGGCCGCTATAGCCAAAAACATTCAGTACTTC; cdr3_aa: CAWSNRAAIAKNIQYF
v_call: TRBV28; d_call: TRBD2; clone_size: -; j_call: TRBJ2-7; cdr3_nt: TGTGCCAGCAGTTTATCCCGACTAGCGTTAACCTACGAGCAGTACTTC; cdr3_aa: CASSLSRLALTYEQYF
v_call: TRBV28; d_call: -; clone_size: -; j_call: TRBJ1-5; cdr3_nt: TGTGCCAGCAGTCCCACGGGGGGAGATCAGCCCCAGCATTTT; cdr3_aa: CASSPTGGDQPQHF
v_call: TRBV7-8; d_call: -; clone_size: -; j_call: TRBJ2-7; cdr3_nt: TGTGCCAGCAGCTTATTAGGCGGAATGGCCTACGAGCAGTACTTC; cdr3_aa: CASSLLGGMAYEQYF
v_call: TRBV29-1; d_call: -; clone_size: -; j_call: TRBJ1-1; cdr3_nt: TGCAGCGTTTCTGGCGGGGGGGACCTGAACACTGAAGCTTTCTTT; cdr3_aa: CSVSGGGDLNTEAFF
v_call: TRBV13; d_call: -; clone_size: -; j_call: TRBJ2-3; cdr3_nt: TGTGCCAGCAGTCCACCGAACACAGATACGCAGTATTTT; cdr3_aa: CASSPPNTDTQYF
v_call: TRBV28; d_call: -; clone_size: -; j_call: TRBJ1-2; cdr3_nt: TGTGCCAGCAGTTTCGGGCCCGCCTATGGCTACACCTTC; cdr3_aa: CASSFGPAYGYTF
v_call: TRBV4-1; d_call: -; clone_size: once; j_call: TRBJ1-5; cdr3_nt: TGCGCCAGCAGCCACACCCCTTTTCCCATAGGGAATCAGCCCCAGCATTTT; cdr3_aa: CASSHTPFPIGNQPQHF
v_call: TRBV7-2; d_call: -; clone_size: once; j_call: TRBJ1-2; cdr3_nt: TGTGCCAGCAGTCGGGGGCATAAGGAGTTC; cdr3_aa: CASSRGHKEF
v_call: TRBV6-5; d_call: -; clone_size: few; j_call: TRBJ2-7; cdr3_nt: TGTGCCAGCAGAGTAGGGGTTGCGAGCTCCTACGAGCAGTACTTC; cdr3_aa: CASRVGVASSYEQYF
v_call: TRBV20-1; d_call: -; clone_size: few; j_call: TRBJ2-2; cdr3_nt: TGCAGTGCTAGTTTGTGGGGGGAGCTGTTTTTT; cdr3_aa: CSASLWGELFF
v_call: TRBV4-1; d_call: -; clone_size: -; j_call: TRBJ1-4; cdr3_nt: TGCGCCAGCAGCCCGCGGAACGGTGAAAAACTGTTTTTT; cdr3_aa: CASSPRNGEKLFF
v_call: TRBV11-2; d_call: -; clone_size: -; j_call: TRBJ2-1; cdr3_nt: TGTGCCTCAGGGGCACATCTAGACTACAATGAGCAGTTCTTC; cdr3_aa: CASGAHLDYNEQFF
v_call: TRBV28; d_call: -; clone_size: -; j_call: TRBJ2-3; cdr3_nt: TGTGCCAGCAGTTTCAACTTGGATACGCAGTATTTT; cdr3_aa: CASSFNLDTQYF
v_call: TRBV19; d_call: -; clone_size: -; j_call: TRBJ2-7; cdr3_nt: TGTGCCAGTAGTACTAAAGCTCTCAGGGGCCACGAGCAGTACTTC; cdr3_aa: CASSTKALRGHEQYF
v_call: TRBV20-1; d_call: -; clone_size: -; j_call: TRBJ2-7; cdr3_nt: TGCAGTGCTAGACAGGGGTACGAGCAGTACTTC; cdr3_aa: CSARQGYEQYF
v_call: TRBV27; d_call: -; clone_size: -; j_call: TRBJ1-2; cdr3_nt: TGTGCCAGCACCTCCTCCCTCGGGGAAACTAACTATGGCTACACCTTC; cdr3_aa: CASTSSLGETNYGYTF
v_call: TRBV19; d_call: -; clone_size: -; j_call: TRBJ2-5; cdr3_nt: TGTGCCAGTAGTACCCCGGGACACGGGCAAGAGACCCAGTACTTC; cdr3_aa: CASSTPGHGQETQYF
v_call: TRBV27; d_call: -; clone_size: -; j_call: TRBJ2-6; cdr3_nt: TGTGCCACTTCTCGCTCTGGGGCCAACGTCCTGACTTTC; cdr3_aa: CATSRSGANVLTF
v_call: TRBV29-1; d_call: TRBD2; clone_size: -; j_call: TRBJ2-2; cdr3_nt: TGCAGCGTTGAACTAGGGAGGGACACCGGGGAGCTGTTTTTT; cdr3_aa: CSVELGRDTGELFF
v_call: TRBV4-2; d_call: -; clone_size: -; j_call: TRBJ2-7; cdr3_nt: TGTGCCAGCGCACCTTCAACCTACGAGCAGTACTTC; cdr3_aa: CASAPSTYEQYF
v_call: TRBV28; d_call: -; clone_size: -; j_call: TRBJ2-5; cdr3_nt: TGTGCCAGCAGTTTAGGGGCCCCGGGAATACAAGAGACCCAGTACTTC; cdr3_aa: CASSLGAPGIQETQYF
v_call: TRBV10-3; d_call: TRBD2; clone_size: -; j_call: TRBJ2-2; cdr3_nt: TGTGCCATCAGTGAACTAGCGGAGGGGTCCGGGGAGCTGTTTTTT; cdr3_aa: CAISELAEGSGELFF
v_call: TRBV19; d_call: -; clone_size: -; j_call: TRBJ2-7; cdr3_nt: TGTGCCAGTAGTATAGAAGAGCCAGGGTTCTACGAGCAGTACTTC; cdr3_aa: CASSIEEPGFYEQYF
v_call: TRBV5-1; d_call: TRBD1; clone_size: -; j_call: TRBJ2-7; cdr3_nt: TGCGCCAGCAGCTTCGGACAGGGAGGATACGAGCAGTACTTC; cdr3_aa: CASSFGQGGYEQYF